Following are 13 T cell receptor beta chains from one sample sequenced in a study of blood T cell repertoires in COVID-19 (dated by TCRdb to about 2020). Libraries were built with the immunoSEQ multiplex PCR assay. This is the immuneACCESS table as TCRdb keeps it, with only in-frame sequences that have V and J called. A part of the clones is gone; compared with another copy, unresolved V genes explain less than half, and the rest is unexplained. In all, the sample holds 98,000 or so clones, and 75% to 85% of those were seen once. The top ten clones comprise about 4.8% of the sample. Sequenced input: peripheral blood. These receptors all stem from a man aged 55 to 70 with acute or convalescent COVID-19.

This clone was recorded only once. The J gene is TRBJ2-1, the V gene TRBV19, with 9 nucleotides matching TRBD2. The CDR3 runs 16 residues. Unmatched junction bases numbered 6, after V lost 2 bases and J lost 4 bases. Germline lookup yields CDR1 LNHDA and CDR2 SQIVND (reference sequence). The CDR3 loop is CASSILTSGPYNEQFF. The CDR3 DNA follows: TGTGCCAGTAGTATACTCACTAGCGGGCCTTACAATGAGCAGTTCTTC. The variable domain in full, completed from reference TRBV19 and TRBJ2-1, reads DGGITQSPKYLFRKEGQNVTLSCEQNLNHDAMYWYRQDPGQGLRLIYYSQIVNDFQKGDIAEGYSVSREKKESFPLTVTSAQKNPTAFYLCASSILTSGPYNEQFFGPGTRLTVL.

V is TRBV27 and J is TRBJ1-6, with D tentatively TRBD1 (6 bases). The CDR3 is 17 amino acids. CDR1 is MNHEY and CDR2 is SMNVEV in the germline V gene (reference sequence). V was pared by 5 bases and J by 1 base, with 15 bases between. CDR3 sequence (DNA): TGTGCCAGCAGTCCCCGGGGAGGGGGTTCCTATAATTCACCCCTCCACTTT. Translating gives CASSPRGGGSYNSPLHF.

As DNA, the CDR3 is TGTGCCTGGAGTGTCGGAGCAGCGAACACCGGGGAGCTGTTTTTT. This translates into CAWSVGAANTGELFF. V and J are TRBV30 and TRBJ2-2, with no clear D. Germline V gives CDR1 GTSNPN, CDR2 SVGIG (reference sequence). V was clipped by 0 bases and J by 0 bases, with 8 bases between them. The CDR3 contains 15 residues.

V is TRBV7-8 and J is TRBJ2-5; tentatively, D is TRBD2 (5 bases). This CDR3 is 14 amino acids long. V lost 6 bases to trimming and J lost 5 bases, with 16 bases between them. Germline CDR1 and CDR2: SGHVS and FQNEAQ. Here the CDR3 reads CASSQQTGWETQYF. As DNA, the CDR3 is TGTGCCAGCAGTCAACAGACGGGGTGGGAGACCCAGTACTTC.

This clone has just a few counts. Other nucleotide sequences in the sample specify the same CDR3. For the CDR3, the DNA is TGTGCCAGCTCACCTACAAATAGCAATCAGCCCCAGCATTTT. Protein product: CASSPTNSNQPQHF. This rearrangement joins TRBV18 to TRBJ1-5, with no clear D. Germline-derived CDR1 and CDR2 are KGHSH and LQKENI. The CDR3 extends over 14 amino acids. The V and J ends lost 3 bases and 0 bases respectively, with 6 bases between them. Full variable domain (missing parts from reference TRBV18 and TRBJ1-5): NAGVMQNPRHLVRRRGQEARLRCSPMKGHSHVYWYRQLPEEGLKFMVYLQKENIIDESGMPKERFSAEFPKEGPSILRIQQVVRGDSAAYFCASSPTNSNQPQHFGDGTRLSIL.

This clone was observed a handful of times. The gene calls are TRBV27 and TRBJ1-6; 9 nucleotides align to TRBD1. The germline CDR1 and CDR2 sequences are MNHEY and SMNVEV (reference sequence). CDR3 length equals 14 residues. Trimming took 6 bases from V and 8 from J; bases not matched to a gene: 5. The chain's CDR3 is CASRDGTGYSPLHF. CDR3 nucleotide sequence: TGTGCCAGCAGGGATGGGACAGGGTATTCACCCCTCCACTTT.

The chain employs TRBV2 and TRBJ1-1; 8 nucleotides line up with TRBD1. The junction had 8 bases not matched to a gene; V was cut back by 6 bases and J by 2 bases. The germline V gene has CDR1 SNHLY and CDR2 FYNNEI. This CDR3 has 15 amino acids. CDR3 nucleotides: TGTGCCAGCAGCCGGCAGGGGGCAGGAAACACTGAAGCTTTCTTT. This codes for CASSRQGAGNTEAFF. The full variable domain, its missing parts supplied by reference TRBV2 and TRBJ1-1, is EPEVTQTPSHQVTQMGQEVILRCVPISNHLYFYWYRQILGQKVEFLVSFYNNEISEKSEIFDDQFSVERPDGSNFTLKIRSTKLEDSAMYFCASSRQGAGNTEAFFGQGTRLTVV.

This chain links TRBV4-2 with TRBJ1-2; TRBD1 is a possible D gene (5 bases). Trimming took 1 base from V and 4 from J, leaving 10 bases between them. This CDR3 is 14 amino acids long. Germline V gene lookup returns CDR1 LGHNA and CDR2 YNFKEQ. The CDR3 loop is CASSQVDRPYGYTF. CDR3 in DNA: TGTGCCAGCAGCCAAGTTGACAGACCCTATGGCTACACCTTC.

The V gene is TRBV6-5, the J gene TRBJ2-7; 9 bases match TRBD1. Losses at the gene ends were 5 bases for V and 3 bases for J; bases not matched to a gene: 5. Germline CDR1 reads MNHEY; CDR2 reads SVGAGI. This CDR3 has 14 residues. The CDR3 sequence: CASSTGTGSYEQYF. CDR3 in DNA: TGTGCCAGCAGTACTGGGACAGGGAGCTACGAGCAGTACTTC.

CDR3 DNA: TGTGCCAGCAGCCAGGGCAGGGCCAATGAGCAGTTCTTC. Amino acids: CASSQGRANEQFF. The J gene is TRBJ2-1, the V gene TRBV3-1 (or the pseudogene TRBV3-2); TRBD1 is a possible D gene (5 bases). Germline loops: CDR1 LGHDT, CDR2 YNNKEL (reference sequence). CDR3 size: 13 residues. Trimming took 3 bases from V and 6 from J, leaving 9 bases between them.

The chain uses TRBV10-3 and TRBJ1-1, with D uncertain. Germline CDR1 is ENHRY and CDR2 is SYGVKD. This CDR3 has 13 amino acids. V shed 7 bases and J shed 6 bases, with 15 bases lying between them. The CDR3 is CAIKNFKDPEAFF. CDR3 coding DNA: TGTGCCATCAAAAACTTTAAAGATCCTGAAGCTTTCTTT.

The chain uses TRBV6-2 or TRBV6-3 and TRBJ2-7; 9 bases agree with TRBD2. V lost 9 bases and J lost 3; bases outside the gene matches: 15. This CDR3 region has 16 residues. The germline V gene encodes CDR1 MNHEY and CDR2 SVGEGT. The CDR3 bases are TGTGCCAGTAGTACTCAGCGGCGGGAGGGCGGCTACGAGCAGTACTTC. This encodes CASSTQRREGGYEQYF.

V and J are TRBV7-3 and TRBJ1-1, with 9 positions matching TRBD1. Unmatched junction bases numbered 8, after V lost 5 bases and J lost 7 bases. The CDR3 sequence is 14 residues long. Germline-derived CDR1 and CDR2 are SGHTA and FQGTGA. The CDR3 bases are TGTGCCAGCAGCACCGGACAGGGGATGAGTGAAGCTTTCTTT. Its translation: CASSTGQGMSEAFF.